The clone carrying this T cell receptor beta chain was found a few times. The CDR3 loop spans 15 amino acids. The V segment lost 7 bases and the J segment 4 bases; nucleotides outside the gene matches: 9. CDR1 and CDR2 from the germline V gene are SGHVS and FQNEAQ. The data stem from a study of patients and donors after allogeneic stem cell transplantation. From the RT-PCR reads, TCRdb called clonotypes with MiXCR, one entry per CDR3 protein. The data hold roughly 190,000 distinct CDR3 sequences, with around two fifths observed a single time. This chain uses TRBV7-8 with TRBJ1-1; 10 bases match TRBD1. This receptor was obtained from a human donor who was either an allogeneic HSCT recipient or a stem cell or donor lymphocyte infusion donor (not recorded which). It is not recorded whose cells these are; they may come from a transplant donor. The specimen sequenced was blood, either unsorted or a sorted T cell fraction (not recorded which). CDR3 nucleotide sequence: TGTGCCAGCATCCCAACGACAGGGGGCATCACTGAAGCTTTCTTT. This sequence encodes CASIPTTGGITEAFF.